This T cell receptor beta chain was captured in a study of CD8 T cells in Susac syndrome. Sequencing of TCR beta was undertaken in CD8+ and CD4+ T cells derived from blood. Those who served as multiple sclerosis controls were treatment-naive patients with stable or active relapsing-remitting disease. The TEMRA cells underwent FACS enrichment, while the CD8+ and CD4+ T cells underwent negative isolation. CDR1 is SGHRS and CDR2 is YFSETQ in the germline V gene. This CDR3 spans 19 amino acids. J was trimmed by 5 bases and V by 2 bases; bases with no gene match: 17. Random hexamers were used to reverse transcribe roughly 0.45 to 1 ug of RNA. A multiplex approach, immunoSEQ multiplex PCR, amplified TCR beta CDR3 across 54 Vbeta and 13 Jbeta. TCRdb re-called the immunoSEQ multiplex PCR reads through MiXCR, storing one row per CDR3 protein. The profile shows a few hundred thousand distinct CDR3 sequences, approximately 85% of them singletons.

Source material: CD8+ T cells from PBMCs. V is TRBV5-1 and J is TRBJ2-2; 8 bases fit TRBD1. The TCR was taken from a human donor with multiple sclerosis. CDR3 sequence reads: CASSFLQGASTRQTGELFF. CDR3 in DNA: TGCGCCAGCAGCTTTTTGCAGGGGGCATCCACACGACAGACCGGGGAGCTGTTTTTT. The complete variable domain, with remaining parts taken from reference TRBV5-1 and TRBJ2-2, reads KAGVTQTPRYLIKTRGQQVTLSCSPISGHRSVSWYQQTPGQGLQFLFEYFSETQRNKGNFPGRFSGRQFSNSRSEMNVSTLELGDSALYLCASSFLQGASTRQTGELFFGEGSRLTVL.